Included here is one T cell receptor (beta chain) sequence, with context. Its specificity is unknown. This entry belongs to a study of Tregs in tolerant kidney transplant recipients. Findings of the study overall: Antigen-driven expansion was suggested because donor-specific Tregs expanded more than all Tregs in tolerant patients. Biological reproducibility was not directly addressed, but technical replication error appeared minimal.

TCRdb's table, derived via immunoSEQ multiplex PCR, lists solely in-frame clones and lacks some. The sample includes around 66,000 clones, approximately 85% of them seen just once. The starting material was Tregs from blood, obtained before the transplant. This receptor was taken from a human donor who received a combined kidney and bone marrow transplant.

CDR3 coding DNA: TGTGCCAGCAGTAGCAGAGGTAGCAATCAGCCCCAGCATTTT. As protein: CASSSRGSNQPQHF. The gene calls are TRBV27 and TRBJ1-5; no reliable D call. V was shortened by 5 bases and J by 0 bases, with 8 bases between the two germline ends. The CDR3 is 14 amino acids. The germline V gene has CDR1 MNHEY and CDR2 SMNVEV (reference sequence).